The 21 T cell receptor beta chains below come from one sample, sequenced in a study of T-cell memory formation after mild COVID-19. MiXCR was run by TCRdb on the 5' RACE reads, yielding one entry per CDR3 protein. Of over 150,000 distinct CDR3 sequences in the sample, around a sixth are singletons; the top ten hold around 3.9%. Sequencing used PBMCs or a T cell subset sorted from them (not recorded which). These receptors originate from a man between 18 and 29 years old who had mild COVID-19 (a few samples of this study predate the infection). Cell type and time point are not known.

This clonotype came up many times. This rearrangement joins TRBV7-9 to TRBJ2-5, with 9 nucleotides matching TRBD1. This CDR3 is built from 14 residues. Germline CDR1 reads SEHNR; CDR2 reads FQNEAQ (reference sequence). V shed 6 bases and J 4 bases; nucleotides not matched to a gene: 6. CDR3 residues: CASRKDRGPETQYF. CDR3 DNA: TGTGCCAGCAGGAAGGACAGGGGTCCAGAGACCCAGTACTTC.

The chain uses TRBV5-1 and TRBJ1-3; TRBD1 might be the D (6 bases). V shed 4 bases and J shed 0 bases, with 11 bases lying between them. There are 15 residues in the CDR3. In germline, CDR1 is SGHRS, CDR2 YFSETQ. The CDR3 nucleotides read TGCGCCAGCAGCATCCCGGACAGCTCTGGAAACACCATATATTTT. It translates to CASSIPDSSGNTIYF.

CDR3 nucleotides: TGTGCCAGCAGCCTCGGGACAGCACTGTTCTTC. Its protein is CASSLGTALFF. This chain connects TRBV6-5 to TRBJ2-1; 7 bases agree with TRBD1. This CDR3 is built from 11 residues. Germline CDR1 and CDR2: MNHEY and SVGAGI. The junction had 8 bases not matched to a gene; V was cut back by 6 bases and J by 15 bases.

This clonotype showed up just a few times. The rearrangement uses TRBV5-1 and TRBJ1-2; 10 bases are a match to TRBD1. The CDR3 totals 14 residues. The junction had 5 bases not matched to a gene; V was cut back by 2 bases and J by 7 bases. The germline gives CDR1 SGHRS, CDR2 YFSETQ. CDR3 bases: TGCGCCAGCAGCTTATCGGGACAGGGGACTGGCTACACCTTC. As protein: CASSLSGQGTGYTF.

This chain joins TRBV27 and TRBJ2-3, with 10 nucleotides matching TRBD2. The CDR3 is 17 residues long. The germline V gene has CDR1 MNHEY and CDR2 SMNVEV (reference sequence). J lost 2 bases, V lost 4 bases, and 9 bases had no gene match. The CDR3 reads CASSSPLAGAFTDTQYF. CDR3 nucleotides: TGTGCCAGCAGTTCACCCCTAGCGGGGGCCTTCACAGATACGCAGTATTTT.

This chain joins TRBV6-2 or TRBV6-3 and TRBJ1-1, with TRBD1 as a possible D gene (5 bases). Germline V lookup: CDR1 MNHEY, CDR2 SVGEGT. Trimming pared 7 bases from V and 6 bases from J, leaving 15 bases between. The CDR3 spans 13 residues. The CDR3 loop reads CASTPAGGAEAFF. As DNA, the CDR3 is TGTGCCAGCACCCCCGCGGGGGGGGCTGAAGCTTTCTTT.

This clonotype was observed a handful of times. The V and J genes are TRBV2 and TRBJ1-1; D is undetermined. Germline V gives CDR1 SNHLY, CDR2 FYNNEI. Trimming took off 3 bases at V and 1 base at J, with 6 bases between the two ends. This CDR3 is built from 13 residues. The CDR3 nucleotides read TGTGCCAGCAGTGAGGTGGCGAACACTGAAGCTTTCTTT. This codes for CASSEVANTEAFF.

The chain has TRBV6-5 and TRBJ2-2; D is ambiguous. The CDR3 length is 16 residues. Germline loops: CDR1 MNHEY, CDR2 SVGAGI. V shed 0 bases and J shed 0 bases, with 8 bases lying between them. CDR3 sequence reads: CASSYSVLPNTGELFF. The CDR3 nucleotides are TGTGCCAGCAGTTACTCGGTTCTACCGAACACCGGGGAGCTGTTTTTT.

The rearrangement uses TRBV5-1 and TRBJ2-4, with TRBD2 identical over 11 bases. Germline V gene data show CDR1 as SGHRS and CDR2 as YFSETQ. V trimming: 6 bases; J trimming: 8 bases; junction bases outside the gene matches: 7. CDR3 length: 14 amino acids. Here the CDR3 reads CASTDTSGGDIQYF. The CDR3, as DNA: TGCGCCAGCACGGACACTAGCGGGGGTGACATTCAGTACTTC. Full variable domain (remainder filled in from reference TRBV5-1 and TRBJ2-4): KAGVTQTPRYLIKTRGQQVTLSCSPISGHRSVSWYQQTPGQGLQFLFEYFSETQRNKGNFPGRFSGRQFSNSRSEMNVSTLELGDSALYLCASTDTSGGDIQYFGAGTRLSVL.

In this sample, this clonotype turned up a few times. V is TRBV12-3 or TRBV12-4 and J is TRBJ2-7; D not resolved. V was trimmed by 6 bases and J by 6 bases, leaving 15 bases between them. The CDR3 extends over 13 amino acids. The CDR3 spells CASSLTRVVEQYF. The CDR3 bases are TGTGCCAGCAGCCTGACGCGCGTAGTCGAGCAGTACTTC.

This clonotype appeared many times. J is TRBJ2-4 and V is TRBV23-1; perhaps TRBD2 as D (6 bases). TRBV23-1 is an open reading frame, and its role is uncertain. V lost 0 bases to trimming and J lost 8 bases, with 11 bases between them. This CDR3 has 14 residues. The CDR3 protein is CASSQSGGGYIQYF. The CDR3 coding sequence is TGCGCCAGCAGTCAATCCGGGGGTGGTTACATTCAGTACTTC.

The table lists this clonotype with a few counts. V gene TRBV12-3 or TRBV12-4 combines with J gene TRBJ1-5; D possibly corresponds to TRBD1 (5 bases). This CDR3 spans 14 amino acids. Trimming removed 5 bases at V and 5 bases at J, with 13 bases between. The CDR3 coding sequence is TGTGCCAGCAGTGCAGACAGAGCGTATCAGCCCCAGCATTTT. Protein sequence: CASSADRAYQPQHF.

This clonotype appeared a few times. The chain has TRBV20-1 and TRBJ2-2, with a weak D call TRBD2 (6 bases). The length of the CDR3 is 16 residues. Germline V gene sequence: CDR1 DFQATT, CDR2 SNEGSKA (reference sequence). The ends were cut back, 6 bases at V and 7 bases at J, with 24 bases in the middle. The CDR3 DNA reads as TGCAGTGCATCCTCCCGGGGGATCTCAGGGAACGGGGAGCTGTTTTTT. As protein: CSASSRGISGNGELFF.

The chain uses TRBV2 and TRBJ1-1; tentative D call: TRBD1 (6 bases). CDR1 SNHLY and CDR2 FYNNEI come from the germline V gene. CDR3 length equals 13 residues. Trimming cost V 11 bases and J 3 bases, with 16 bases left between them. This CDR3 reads CALGAGRHTEAFF. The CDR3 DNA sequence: TGTGCCCTGGGGGCAGGAAGGCACACTGAAGCTTTCTTT.

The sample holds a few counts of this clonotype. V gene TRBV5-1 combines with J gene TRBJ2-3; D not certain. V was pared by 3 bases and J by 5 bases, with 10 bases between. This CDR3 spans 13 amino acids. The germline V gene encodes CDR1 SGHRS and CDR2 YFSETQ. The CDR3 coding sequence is TGCGCCAGCAGCTATCAAGAGTTAGATACGCAGTATTTT. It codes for CASSYQELDTQYF.

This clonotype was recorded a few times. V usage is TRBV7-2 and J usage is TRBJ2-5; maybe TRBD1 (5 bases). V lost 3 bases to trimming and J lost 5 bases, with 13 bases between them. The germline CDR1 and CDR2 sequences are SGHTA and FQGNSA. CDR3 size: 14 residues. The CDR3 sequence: CASSFPWGGETQYF. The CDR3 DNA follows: TGTGCCAGCAGCTTCCCTTGGGGCGGTGAGACCCAGTACTTC.

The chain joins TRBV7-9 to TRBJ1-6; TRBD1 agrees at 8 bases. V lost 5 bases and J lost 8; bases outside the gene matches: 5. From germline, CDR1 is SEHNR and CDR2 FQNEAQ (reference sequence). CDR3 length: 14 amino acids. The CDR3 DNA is TGTGCCAGCAGCGGCGGGACAGGTTATTCACCCCTCCACTTT. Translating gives CASSGGTGYSPLHF.

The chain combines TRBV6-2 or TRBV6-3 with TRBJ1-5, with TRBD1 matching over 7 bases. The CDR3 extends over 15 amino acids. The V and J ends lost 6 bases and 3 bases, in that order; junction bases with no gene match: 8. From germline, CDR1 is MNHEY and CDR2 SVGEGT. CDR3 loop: CASSRTGANNQPQHF. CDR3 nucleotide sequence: TGTGCCAGCAGCCGTACAGGGGCCAACAATCAGCCCCAGCATTTT.

The CDR3 bases are TGTGCCAGCAGTTCAAGCAGACTAGCCGGCTACGGGGAGCTGTTTTTT. This codes for CASSSSRLAGYGELFF. The V and J genes are TRBV27 and TRBJ2-2, with 7 bases that match TRBD2. With V trimmed by 4 bases and J by 7 bases, 12 bases remained unmatched. Germline lookup yields CDR1 MNHEY and CDR2 SMNVEV (reference sequence). The CDR3 is 16 residues long.

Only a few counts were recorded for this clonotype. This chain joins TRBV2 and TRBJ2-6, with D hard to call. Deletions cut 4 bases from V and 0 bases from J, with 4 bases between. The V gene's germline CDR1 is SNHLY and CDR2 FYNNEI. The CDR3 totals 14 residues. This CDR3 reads CASSGPSGANVLTF. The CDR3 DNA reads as TGTGCCAGCAGTGGGCCCTCTGGGGCCAACGTCCTGACTTTC.

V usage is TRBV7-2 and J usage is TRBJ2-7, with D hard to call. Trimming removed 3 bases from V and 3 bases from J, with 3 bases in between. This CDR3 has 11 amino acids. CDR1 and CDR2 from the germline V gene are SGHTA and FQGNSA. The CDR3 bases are TGTGCCAGCAGCTTTGACTACGAGCAGTACTTC. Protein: CASSFDYEQYF. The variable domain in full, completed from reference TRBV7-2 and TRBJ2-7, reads GAGVSQSPSNKVTEKGKDVELRCDPISGHTALYWYRQSLGQGLEFLIYFQGNSAPDKSGLPSDRFSAERTGGSVSTLTIQRTQQEDSAVYLCASSFDYEQYFGPGTRLTVT.